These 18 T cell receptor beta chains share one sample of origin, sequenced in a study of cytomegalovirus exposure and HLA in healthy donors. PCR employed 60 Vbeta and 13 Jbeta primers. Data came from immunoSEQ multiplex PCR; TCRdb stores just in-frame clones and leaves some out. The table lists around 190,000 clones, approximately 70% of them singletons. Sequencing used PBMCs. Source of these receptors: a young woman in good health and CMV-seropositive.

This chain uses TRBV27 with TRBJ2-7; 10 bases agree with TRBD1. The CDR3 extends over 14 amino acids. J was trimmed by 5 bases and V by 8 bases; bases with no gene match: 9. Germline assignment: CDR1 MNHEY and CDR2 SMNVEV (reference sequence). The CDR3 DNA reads TGTGCCAGCGGGTGGGACAGGGGAGCAAACGAGCAGTACTTC. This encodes CASGWDRGANEQYF.

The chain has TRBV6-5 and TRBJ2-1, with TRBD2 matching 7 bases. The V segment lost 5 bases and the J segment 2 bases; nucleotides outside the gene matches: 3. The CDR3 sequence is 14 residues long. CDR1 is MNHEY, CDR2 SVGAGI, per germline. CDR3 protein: CASSLADPYNEQFF. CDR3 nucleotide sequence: TGTGCCAGCAGTCTAGCGGATCCCTACAATGAGCAGTTCTTC.

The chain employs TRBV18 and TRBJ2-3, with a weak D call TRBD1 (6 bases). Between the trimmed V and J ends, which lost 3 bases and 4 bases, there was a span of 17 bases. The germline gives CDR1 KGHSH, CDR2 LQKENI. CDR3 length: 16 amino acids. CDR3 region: CASSPPSAYRADTQYF. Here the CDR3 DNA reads TGTGCCAGCTCACCCCCCTCGGCTTACAGGGCAGATACGCAGTATTTT.

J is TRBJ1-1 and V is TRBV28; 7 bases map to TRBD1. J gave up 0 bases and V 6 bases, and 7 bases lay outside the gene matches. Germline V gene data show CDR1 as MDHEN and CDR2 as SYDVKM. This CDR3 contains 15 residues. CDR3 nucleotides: TGTGCCAGCAGGCGGACAGGCATCATGAACACTGAAGCTTTCTTT. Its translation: CASRRTGIMNTEAFF.

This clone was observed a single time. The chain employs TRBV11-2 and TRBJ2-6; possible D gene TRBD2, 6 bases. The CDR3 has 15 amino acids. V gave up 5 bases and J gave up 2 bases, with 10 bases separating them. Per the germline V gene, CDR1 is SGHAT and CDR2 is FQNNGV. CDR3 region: CASSRGGPGANVLTF. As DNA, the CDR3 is TGTGCCAGCAGCAGGGGAGGCCCTGGGGCCAACGTCCTGACTTTC.

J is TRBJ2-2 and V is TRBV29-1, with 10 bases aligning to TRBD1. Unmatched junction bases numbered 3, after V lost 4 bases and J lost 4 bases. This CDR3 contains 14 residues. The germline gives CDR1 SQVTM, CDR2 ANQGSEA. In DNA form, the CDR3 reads TGCAGCGTTGTCGGGACAGGGGTCACCGGGGAGCTGTTTTTT. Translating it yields CSVVGTGVTGELFF.

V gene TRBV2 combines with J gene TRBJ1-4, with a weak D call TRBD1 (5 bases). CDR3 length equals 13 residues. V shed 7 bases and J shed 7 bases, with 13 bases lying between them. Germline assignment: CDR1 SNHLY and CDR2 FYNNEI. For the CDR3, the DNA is TGTGCCAGCACCAGTACAGGTGGTGAAAAACTGTTTTTT. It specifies CASTSTGGEKLFF. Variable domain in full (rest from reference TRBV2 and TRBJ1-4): EPEVTQTPSHQVTQMGQEVILRCVPISNHLYFYWYRQILGQKVEFLVSFYNNEISEKSEIFDDQFSVERPDGSNFTLKIRSTKLEDSAMYFCASTSTGGEKLFFGSGTQLSVL.

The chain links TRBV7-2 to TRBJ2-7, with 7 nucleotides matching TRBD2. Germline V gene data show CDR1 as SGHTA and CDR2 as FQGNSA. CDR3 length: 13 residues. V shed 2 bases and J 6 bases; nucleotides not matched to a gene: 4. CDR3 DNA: TGTGCCAGCAGCTTACTCGCGGGAGCCGAGCAGTACTTC. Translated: CASSLLAGAEQYF.

For the CDR3, the DNA is TGTGCCAGCAGTTTAGACAGGGTAGCTGAGCAGTACTTC. Its protein product is CASSLDRVAEQYF. The chain links TRBV27 to TRBJ2-7; TRBD1 matches 7 bases. V was clipped by 2 bases and J by 7 bases; unmatched bases: 5. This CDR3 is 13 amino acids long. Germline-derived CDR1 and CDR2 are MNHEY and SMNVEV (reference sequence).

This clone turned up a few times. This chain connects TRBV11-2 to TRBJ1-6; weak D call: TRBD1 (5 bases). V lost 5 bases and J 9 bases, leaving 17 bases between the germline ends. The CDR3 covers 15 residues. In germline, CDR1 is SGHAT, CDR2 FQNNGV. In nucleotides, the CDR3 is TGTGCCAGCAGCACCACGGCAGGGATGGGTTCACCCCTCCACTTT. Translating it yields CASSTTAGMGSPLHF.

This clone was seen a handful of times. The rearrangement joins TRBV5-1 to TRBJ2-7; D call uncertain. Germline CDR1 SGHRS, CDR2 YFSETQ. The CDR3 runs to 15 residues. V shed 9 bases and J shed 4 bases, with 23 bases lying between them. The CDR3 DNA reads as TGCGCCATTTTTTTCAAGCAGAAGGCGGCATACGAGCAGTACTTC. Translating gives CAIFFKQKAAYEQYF.

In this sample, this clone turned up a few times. CDR3 nucleotides: TGTGCCAGCAGTGAAGAAATCGGGACTAGCGGCTCCTACGAGCAGTACTTC. Translation gives CASSEEIGTSGSYEQYF. The rearrangement joins TRBV6-1 to TRBJ2-7; 11 bases agree with TRBD2. The CDR3 covers 17 residues. With 1 base clipped from V and 0 bases from J, the junction kept 5 bases outside the gene matches. Germline lookup yields CDR1 MNHNS and CDR2 SASEGT.

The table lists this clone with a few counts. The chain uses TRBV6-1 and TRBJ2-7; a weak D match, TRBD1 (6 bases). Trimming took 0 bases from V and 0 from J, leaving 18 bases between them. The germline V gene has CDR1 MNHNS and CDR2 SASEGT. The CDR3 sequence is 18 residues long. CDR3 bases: TGTGCCAGCAGTGAAGCGGGACAATGGTCACACAGCTCCTACGAGCAGTACTTC. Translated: CASSEAGQWSHSSYEQYF.

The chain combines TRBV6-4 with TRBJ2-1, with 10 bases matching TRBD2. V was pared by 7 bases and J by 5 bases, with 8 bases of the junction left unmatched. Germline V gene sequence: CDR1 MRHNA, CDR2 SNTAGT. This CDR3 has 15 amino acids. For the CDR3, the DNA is TGTGCCAGCACCTTACTAGCGGGAACTAACAATGAGCAGTTCTTC. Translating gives CASTLLAGTNNEQFF.

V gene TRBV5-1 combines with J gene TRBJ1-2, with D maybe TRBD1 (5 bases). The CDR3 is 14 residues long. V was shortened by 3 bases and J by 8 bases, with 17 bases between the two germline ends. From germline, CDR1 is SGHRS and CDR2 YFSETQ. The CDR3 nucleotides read TGCGCCAGCAGCTGGGGCGGGATTGAACAAGGCTACACCTTC. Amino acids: CASSWGGIEQGYTF.

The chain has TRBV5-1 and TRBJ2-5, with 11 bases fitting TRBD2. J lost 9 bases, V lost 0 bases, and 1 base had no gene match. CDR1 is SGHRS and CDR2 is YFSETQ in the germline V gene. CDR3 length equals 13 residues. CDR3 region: CASSLVGLAAQYF. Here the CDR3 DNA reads TGCGCCAGCAGCTTGGTGGGACTAGCGGCCCAGTACTTC.

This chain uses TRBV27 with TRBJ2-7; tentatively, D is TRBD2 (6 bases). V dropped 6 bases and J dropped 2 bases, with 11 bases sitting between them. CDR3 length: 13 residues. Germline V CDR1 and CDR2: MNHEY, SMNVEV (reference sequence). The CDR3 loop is CASSRDSTYEQYF. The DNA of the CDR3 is TGTGCCAGCAGCCGGGACTCTACCTACGAGCAGTACTTC.

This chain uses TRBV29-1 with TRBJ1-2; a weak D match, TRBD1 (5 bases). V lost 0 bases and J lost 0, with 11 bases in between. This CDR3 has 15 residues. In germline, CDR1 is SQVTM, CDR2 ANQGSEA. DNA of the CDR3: TGCAGCGTTGAAGATCGGTGGGGGGCTAACTATGGCTACACCTTC. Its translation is CSVEDRWGANYGYTF.